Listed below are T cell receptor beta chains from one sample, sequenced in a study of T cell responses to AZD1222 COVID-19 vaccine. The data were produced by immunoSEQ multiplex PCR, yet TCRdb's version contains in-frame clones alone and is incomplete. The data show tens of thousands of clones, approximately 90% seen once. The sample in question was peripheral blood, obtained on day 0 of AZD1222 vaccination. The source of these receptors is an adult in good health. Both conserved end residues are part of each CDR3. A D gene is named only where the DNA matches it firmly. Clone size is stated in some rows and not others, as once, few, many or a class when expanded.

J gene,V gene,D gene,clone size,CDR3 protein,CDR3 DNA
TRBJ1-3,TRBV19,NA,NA,CASSKRNDLAGNTIYF,TGTGCCAGTAGTAAGAGAAACGACTTAGCTGGAAACACCATATATTTT
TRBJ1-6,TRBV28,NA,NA,CASSLWSGTKSSYNSPLHF,TGTGCCAGCAGTTTATGGAGCGGCACTAAGAGCTCCTATAATTCACCCCTCCACTTT
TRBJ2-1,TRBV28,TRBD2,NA,CASSPSAGRYNEQFF,TGTGCCAGCAGCCCCTCAGCGGGGAGGTACAATGAGCAGTTCTTC
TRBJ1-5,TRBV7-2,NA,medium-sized,CASSPAAGMTLLYQPQHF,TGTGCCAGCAGCCCCGCCGCCGGTATGACTTTGCTCTATCAGCCCCAGCATTTT
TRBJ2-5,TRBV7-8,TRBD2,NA,CASSLWTSGGQETQYF,TGTGCCAGCAGCTTATGGACTAGCGGGGGCCAAGAGACCCAGTACTTC
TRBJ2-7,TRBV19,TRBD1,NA,CASSSRGQGSGYEQYF,TGTGCCAGTAGTAGCCGCGGACAGGGCAGCGGCTACGAGCAGTACTTC
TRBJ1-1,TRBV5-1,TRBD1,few,CASRQGAGNTEAFF,TGCGCCAGCCGACAGGGGGCGGGAAACACTGAAGCTTTCTTT
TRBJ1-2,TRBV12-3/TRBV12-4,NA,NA,CASSSTGNYGYTF,TGTGCCAGCAGTTCTACAGGGAACTATGGCTACACCTTC
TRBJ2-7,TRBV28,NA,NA,CASGPLQGREQYF,TGTGCCAGCGGACCTCTACAGGGTCGCGAGCAGTACTTC
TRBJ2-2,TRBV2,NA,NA,CASSGGPNTGELFF,TGTGCCAGCAGTGGGGGACCGAACACCGGGGAGCTGTTTTTT
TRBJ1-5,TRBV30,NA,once,CAWAQGGNQPQHF,TGTGCCTGGGCTCAGGGTGGCAATCAGCCCCAGCATTTT
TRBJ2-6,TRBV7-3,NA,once,CASSSRRDTFSGANVLTF,TGTGCCAGCAGCTCTAGACGGGACACTTTCTCTGGGGCCAACGTCCTGACTTTC
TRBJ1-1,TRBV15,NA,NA,CATSDRQGLGTEAFF,TGTGCCACCAGCGACCGGCAGGGGCTTGGCACTGAAGCTTTCTTT
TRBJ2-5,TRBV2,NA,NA,CASSGSGRQLETQYF,TGTGCCAGCAGTGGATCAGGACGGCAACTGGAGACCCAGTACTTC
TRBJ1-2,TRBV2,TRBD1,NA,CASSEVTGGEDYGYTF,TGTGCCAGCAGTGAGGTGACAGGGGGCGAGGACTATGGCTACACCTTC
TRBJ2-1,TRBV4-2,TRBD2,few,CASSQNGLAGLLSEQFF,TGTGCCAGCAGCCAAAACGGACTAGCGGGTTTGTTATCTGAGCAGTTCTTC
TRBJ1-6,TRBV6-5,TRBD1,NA,CASIIRGRNSPLHF,TGTGCCAGCATCATCAGGGGGCGAAATTCACCCCTCCACTTT
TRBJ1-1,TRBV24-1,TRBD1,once,CATSGGTGQTEAFF,TGTGCCACCAGTGGGGGGACAGGGCAAACTGAAGCTTTCTTT
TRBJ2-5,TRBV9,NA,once,CASSTLQGGLGETQYF,TGTGCCAGCAGCACGCTACAGGGGGGGTTAGGAGAGACCCAGTACTTC
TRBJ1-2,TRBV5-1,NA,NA,CASSLEVDYGYTF,TGCGCCAGCAGCTTAGAAGTAGACTATGGCTACACCTTC
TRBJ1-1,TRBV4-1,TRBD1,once,CASSRYGTGTEAFF,TGCGCCAGCAGCCGATACGGGACAGGGACTGAAGCTTTCTTT
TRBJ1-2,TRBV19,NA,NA,CASRLVRGAAFYGYTF,TGTGCCAGTAGGCTGGTTAGGGGCGCGGCATTCTATGGCTACACCTTC
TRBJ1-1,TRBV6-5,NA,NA,CASSYGLSAEAFF,TGTGCCAGCAGTTATGGTCTGAGCGCTGAAGCTTTCTTT
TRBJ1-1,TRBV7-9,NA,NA,CASSFQGSSEAFF,TGTGCCAGCAGCTTTCAAGGCAGCTCTGAAGCTTTCTTT
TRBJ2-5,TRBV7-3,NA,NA,CASSLTSEQTQYF,TGTGCCAGCAGCTTAACTAGCGAGCAGACCCAGTACTTC
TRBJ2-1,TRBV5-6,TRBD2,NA,CASSSGLVFNEQFF,TGTGCCAGCAGCTCGGGACTAGTGTTCAATGAGCAGTTCTTC
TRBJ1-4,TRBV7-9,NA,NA,CASSFRGVKLFF,TGTGCCAGCAGCTTTCGCGGGGTAAAACTGTTTTTT
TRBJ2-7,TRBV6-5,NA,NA,CASKMGVIYEQYF,TGTGCCAGCAAGATGGGGGTCATCTACGAGCAGTACTTC
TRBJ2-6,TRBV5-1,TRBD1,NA,CASSSQGAGGANVLTF,TGCGCCAGCAGCTCCCAGGGGGCTGGTGGGGCCAACGTCCTGACTTTC
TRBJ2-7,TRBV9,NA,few,CASSPTGGSPDEQYF,TGTGCCAGCAGCCCGACAGGCGGCAGCCCTGACGAGCAGTACTTC
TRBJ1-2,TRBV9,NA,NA,CASSFTKGDGYTF,TGTGCCAGCAGCTTCACAAAGGGAGACGGCTACACCTTC
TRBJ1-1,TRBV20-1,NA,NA,CQPRVVGWAFF,TGCCAGCCTAGAGTGGTAGGGTGGGCTTTCTTT
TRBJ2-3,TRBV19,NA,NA,CASSMIPRGTDTQYF,TGTGCCAGTAGTATGATTCCCAGGGGCACAGATACGCAGTATTTT
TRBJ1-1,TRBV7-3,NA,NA,CASSSSKNTEAFF,TGTGCCAGCAGCTCCTCTAAGAACACTGAAGCTTTCTTT
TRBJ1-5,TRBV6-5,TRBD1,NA,CAVRDSYQPQHF,TGTGCCGTCCGGGACAGCTATCAGCCCCAGCATTTT
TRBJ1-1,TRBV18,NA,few,CASSPLNTEAFF,TGTGCCAGCTCACCACTGAACACTGAAGCTTTCTTT
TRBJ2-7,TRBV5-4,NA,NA,CASSPQGSHEQYF,TGTGCCAGCAGCCCGCAGGGATCCCACGAGCAGTACTTC
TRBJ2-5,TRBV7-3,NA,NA,CASSRDQETQYF,TGTGCCAGCAGCCGCGACCAAGAGACCCAGTACTTC
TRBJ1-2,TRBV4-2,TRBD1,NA,CASSQQTGASNYGYTF,TGTGCCAGCAGCCAACAAACAGGGGCATCTAACTATGGCTACACCTTC
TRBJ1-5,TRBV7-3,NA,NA,CASSLTSWQPQHF,TGTGCCAGCAGCTTAACTTCTTGGCAGCCCCAGCATTTT
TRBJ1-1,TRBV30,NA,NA,CAWSVDINTEAFF,TGTGCCTGGAGTGTAGACATCAACACTGAAGCTTTCTTT
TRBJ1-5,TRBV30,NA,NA,CAWSRGARQPQHF,TGTGCCTGGAGTAGGGGGGCAAGGCAGCCCCAGCATTTT
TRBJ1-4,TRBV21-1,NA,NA,CASSPRGGKRGEKLFF,TGTGCCAGCAGCCCCCGTGGGGGCAAACGAGGAGAAAAACTGTTTTTT
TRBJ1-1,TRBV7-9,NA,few,CASSLAPVNTEAFF,TGTGCCAGCAGCTTAGCGCCCGTGAACACTGAAGCTTTCTTT
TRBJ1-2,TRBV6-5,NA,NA,CASTPVEGHYGYTF,TGTGCCAGCACCCCCGTGGAGGGGCACTATGGCTACACCTTC
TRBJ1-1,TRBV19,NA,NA,CATSDREEAFF,TGTGCCACCAGTGATCGAGAAGAAGCTTTCTTT